The 20 T cell receptor beta chains in this list originate from one sample, sequenced in a study of T cell responses to AZD1222 COVID-19 vaccine (dated by TCRdb to 2020 to 2023). The sample's time point, from its label and the paper: about 28 days (+/-7) after the second vaccine dose. The library was made by the immunoSEQ multiplex PCR assay. Drawn from immuneACCESS, this table holds only the in-frame rearrangements with V and J called that TCRdb kept. Clones are partly lost; checked studies trace under half to an unresolved V gene and leave the rest unexplained. The sample includes about 120,000 clones, with around 86% observed a single time. The top ten clonotypes cover under 3% of the sample. The sample in question was peripheral blood, obtained 28 days after the second AZD1222 dose. These receptors were taken from an adult who received the AZD1222 COVID-19 vaccine.

This chain links TRBV24-1 with TRBJ2-3, with a possible D match to TRBD1 (8 bases). This CDR3 is built from 16 residues. Between the trimmed V and J ends, which lost 3 bases and 5 bases, there was a span of 17 bases. Germline assignment: CDR1 KGHDR and CDR2 SFDVKD. CDR3 sequence: CATSDRTGRVVDTQYF. As DNA, the CDR3 is TGTGCCACCAGTGATCGGACAGGGAGGGTGGTAGATACGCAGTATTTT.

This chain uses TRBV19 with TRBJ1-1, with D possibly TRBD1 on 6 matching bases. The germline V gene has CDR1 LNHDA and CDR2 SQIVND (reference sequence). The CDR3 runs to 13 residues. The germline V and J ends were trimmed by 5 bases and 3 bases, with 10 bases remaining between them. CDR3 in amino acids: CASSRGADTEAFF. DNA of the CDR3: TGTGCCAGTAGTCGGGGGGCTGACACTGAAGCTTTCTTT. The full variable domain, in which reference TRBV19 and TRBJ1-1 provide the parts outside the CDR3, is DGGITQSPKYLFRKEGQNVTLSCEQNLNHDAMYWYRQDPGQGLRLIYYSQIVNDFQKGDIAEGYSVSREKKESFPLTVTSAQKNPTAFYLCASSRGADTEAFFGQGTRLTVV.

The CDR3 DNA reads as TGTGCCAGCAGCTTGGGGGCTAGCGGGGCCTCCAGGGAGACCCAGTACTTC. This codes for CASSLGASGASRETQYF. The rearrangement links TRBV5-4 to TRBJ2-5; 9 bases align to TRBD2. Germline V gene sequence: CDR1 SGHNT, CDR2 YYREEE (reference sequence). The V segment lost 0 bases and the J segment 5 bases; nucleotides outside the gene matches: 11. The CDR3 contains 17 residues. The whole variable domain, remainder taken from reference TRBV5-4 and TRBJ2-5, is ETGVTQSPTHLIKTRGQQVTLRCSSQSGHNTVSWYQQALGQGPQFIFQYYREEENGRGNFPPRFSGLQFPNYSSELNVNALELDDSALYLCASSLGASGASRETQYFGPGTRLLVL.

V usage is TRBV2 and J usage is TRBJ2-7; 7 nucleotides align to TRBD1. The CDR3 consists of 15 residues. Germline trimming cut 0 bases from V and 5 bases from J; bases unmatched to any gene: 7. Germline CDR1 reads SNHLY; CDR2 reads FYNNEI. Here the CDR3 reads CASSEAGGEDHEQYF. CDR3 bases: TGTGCCAGCAGTGAAGCAGGGGGCGAGGATCACGAGCAGTACTTC.

The chain carries TRBV5-4 and TRBJ2-5, with 10 bases aligning to TRBD2. Per the germline V gene, CDR1 is SGHNT and CDR2 is YYREEE (reference sequence). The CDR3 extends over 16 amino acids. Germline trimming cut 0 bases from V and 4 bases from J; bases unmatched to any gene: 6. The CDR3 DNA reads as TGTGCCAGCAGCTTGGATCTAGCGGGGGTAATAGAGACCCAGTACTTC. Translating gives CASSLDLAGVIETQYF.

The rearrangement uses TRBV7-2 and TRBJ2-1, with 10 bases lining up with TRBD2. Unmatched junction bases numbered 5, after V lost 3 bases and J lost 6 bases. The CDR3 extends over 15 amino acids. CDR1 and CDR2 (germline): SGHTA, FQGNSA. This CDR3 reads CASSFRTSGVNEQFF. In DNA form, the CDR3 reads TGTGCCAGCAGCTTTAGGACTAGCGGAGTCAATGAGCAGTTCTTC.

The J gene is TRBJ2-5, the V gene TRBV30; the D is unclear. CDR3 length: 12 amino acids. Germline CDR1 and CDR2: GTSNPN and SVGIG (reference sequence). The V gene lost 4 bases and the J gene lost 7 bases, with 13 bases spanning the gap. DNA for the CDR3: TGTGCCTGGAACTCCCGCCCAGGGACCCAGTACTTC. This gives the protein CAWNSRPGTQYF. Full variable domain (outside the CDR3, taken from reference TRBV30 and TRBJ2-5): SQTIHQWPATLVQPVGSPLSLECTVEGTSNPNLYWYRQAAGRGLQLLFYSVGIGQISSEVPQNLSASRPQDRQFILSSKKLLLSDSGFYLCAWNSRPGTQYFGPGTRLLVL.

The chain carries TRBV19 and TRBJ2-5; 12 bases align to TRBD1. Germline CDR1 is LNHDA and CDR2 is SQIVND (reference sequence). The ends lost 6 bases at V and 5 bases at J; junction bases unmatched: 10. There are 16 residues in the CDR3. The DNA for the CDR3 is TGTGCCAGTAGCCCCAGGGGGACAGGGGGCCGGGAGACCCAGTACTTC. The encoded protein is CASSPRGTGGRETQYF.

The rearrangement uses TRBV7-2 and TRBJ2-5, with D possibly TRBD1 on 6 matching bases. Deletions cut 3 bases from V and 5 bases from J, with 16 bases between. The CDR3 covers 15 residues. Per germline, CDR1 SGHTA and CDR2 FQGNSA. The chain's CDR3 is CASSFKTGTGETQYF. The CDR3 DNA sequence: TGTGCCAGCAGCTTTAAAACAGGGACCGGCGAGACCCAGTACTTC.

The chain employs TRBV29-1 and TRBJ2-7; possibly TRBD2 for D (5 bases). V lost 2 bases, J lost 7 bases, and 15 bases lay in between. The CDR3 totals 13 residues. CDR1 and CDR2 (germline): SQVTM, ANQGSEA. CDR3 amino acids: CSVEFTWTGEQYF. CDR3 bases: TGCAGCGTTGAATTCACATGGACGGGGGAGCAGTACTTC.

The chain couples TRBV5-4 to TRBJ1-6; D is uncertain. This CDR3 has 12 amino acids. Germline-derived CDR1 and CDR2 are SGHNT and YYREEE (reference sequence). V lost 3 bases, J lost 7 bases, and 5 bases lay in between. The CDR3 here is CASSSLNSPLHF. Written as DNA, the CDR3 is TGTGCCAGCAGCTCATTAAATTCACCCCTCCACTTT.

The genes are TRBV19 and TRBJ1-2, with 7 bases fitting TRBD1. The ends lost 3 bases at V and 4 bases at J; junction bases unmatched: 5. CDR1 LNHDA and CDR2 SQIVND come from the germline V gene (reference sequence). The CDR3 runs to 14 residues. The DNA of the CDR3 is TGTGCCAGTAGTATCCCTCAGGGGGGCTATGGCTACACCTTC. Translated: CASSIPQGGYGYTF.

The chain uses TRBV19 and TRBJ1-1; 8 bases agree with TRBD1. V shed 5 bases and J 8 bases; nucleotides not matched to a gene: 7. This CDR3 spans 13 amino acids. Germline CDR1 is LNHDA and CDR2 is SQIVND (reference sequence). The CDR3 reads CASSPGQGAEAFF. CDR3 in DNA: TGTGCCAGTAGTCCCGGACAGGGCGCCGAAGCTTTCTTT. The whole variable domain, filled in from reference TRBV19 and TRBJ1-1, reads DGGITQSPKYLFRKEGQNVTLSCEQNLNHDAMYWYRQDPGQGLRLIYYSQIVNDFQKGDIAEGYSVSREKKESFPLTVTSAQKNPTAFYLCASSPGQGAEAFFGQGTRLTVV.

The rearrangement joins TRBV6-1 to TRBJ1-4; unclear D gene. The CDR3 runs to 14 residues. The V end lost 2 bases, the J end lost 3 bases, and 7 bases lay between the germline ends. The germline V gene has CDR1 MNHNS and CDR2 SASEGT. The CDR3 spells CASSELAPNEKLFF. The DNA for the CDR3 is TGTGCCAGCAGTGAACTGGCACCTAATGAAAAACTGTTTTTT.

This clone was observed once. The chain recombines TRBV5-8 with TRBJ2-3; D unclear. V was trimmed by 5 bases and J by 4 bases, leaving 8 bases between them. The length of the CDR3 is 12 residues. The germline CDR1 and CDR2 sequences are SGHTS and YDEGEE. The CDR3 region is CASRKAADTQYF. The CDR3 coding sequence is TGTGCCAGCAGGAAGGCAGCAGATACGCAGTATTTT.

This sequence joins TRBV30 and TRBJ1-3, with 7 bases lining up with TRBD1. In germline, CDR1 is GTSNPN, CDR2 SVGIG (reference sequence). Unmatched junction bases numbered 13, after V lost 6 bases and J lost 2 bases. The CDR3 runs to 16 residues. The CDR3 sequence: CACTLYRRGAGNTIYF. CDR3 in DNA: TGTGCCTGTACTTTGTACCGCAGGGGGGCTGGAAACACCATATATTTT. Filled out from reference TRBV30 and TRBJ1-3, the complete variable domain reads SQTIHQWPATLVQPVGSPLSLECTVEGTSNPNLYWYRQAAGRGLQLLFYSVGIGQISSEVPQNLSASRPQDRQFILSSKKLLLSDSGFYLCACTLYRRGAGNTIYFGEGSWLTVV.

The rearrangement links TRBV20-1 to TRBJ2-3; D is perhaps TRBD2 (5 bases). Germline values: CDR1 DFQATT, CDR2 SNEGSKA (reference sequence). The CDR3 length is 11 residues. V was pared by 5 bases and J by 7 bases, with 10 bases between. The CDR3 loop reads CSARDPHTQYF. The CDR3 DNA is TGCAGTGCTCGGGATCCCCATACGCAGTATTTT.

The rearrangement links TRBV6-2 or TRBV6-3 to TRBJ2-4; TRBD1 agrees at 8 bases. Per the germline V gene, CDR1 is MNHEY and CDR2 is SVGEGT. The CDR3 is made up of 15 amino acids. J gave up 4 bases and V 4 bases, and 6 bases lay outside the gene matches. The CDR3 nucleotides are TGTGCCAGCAGTTCTTATAACAGGGGGAAAAACATTCAGTACTTC. Encoded protein: CASSSYNRGKNIQYF.

To note about this clone: One end of the junction does not line up with germline, which may come from a read error. The V call is TRBV5-1, the J call TRBJ2-1; a possible D gene is TRBD2 (6 bases). The CDR3 has 17 residues. CDR1 is SGHRS, CDR2 YFSETQ, per germline. The CDR3 DNA is TGCGCCAGCAGCTTGGTAGGGCAGAGCGGGTCCTTCAATGAGCAGTTCTTC. This encodes CASSLVGQSGSFNEQFF.

The rearrangement links TRBV11-2 to TRBJ1-4; 9 bases align to TRBD1. Germline lookup yields CDR1 SGHAT and CDR2 FQNNGV. The CDR3 consists of 15 residues. J lost 4 bases, V lost 5 bases, and 5 bases had no gene match. CDR3 sequence reads: CASSSDRGVNEKLFF. In DNA form, the CDR3 reads TGTGCCAGCAGCAGCGACAGGGGGGTTAATGAAAAACTGTTTTTT.